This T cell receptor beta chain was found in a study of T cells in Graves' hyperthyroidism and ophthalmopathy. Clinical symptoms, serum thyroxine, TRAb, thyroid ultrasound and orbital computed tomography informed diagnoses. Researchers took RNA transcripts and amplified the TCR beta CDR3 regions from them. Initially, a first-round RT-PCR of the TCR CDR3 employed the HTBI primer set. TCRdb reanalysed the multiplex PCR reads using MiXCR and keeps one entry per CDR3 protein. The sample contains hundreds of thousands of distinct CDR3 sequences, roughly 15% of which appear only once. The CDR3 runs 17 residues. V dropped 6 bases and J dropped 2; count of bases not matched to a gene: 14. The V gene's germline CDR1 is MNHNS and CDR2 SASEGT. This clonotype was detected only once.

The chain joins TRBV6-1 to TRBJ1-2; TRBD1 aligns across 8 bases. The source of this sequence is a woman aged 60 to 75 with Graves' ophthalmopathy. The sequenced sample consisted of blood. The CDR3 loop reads CASSLMRATGANYGYTF. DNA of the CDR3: TGTGCCAGCAGCCTTATGCGGGCGACAGGGGCGAACTATGGCTACACCTTC.